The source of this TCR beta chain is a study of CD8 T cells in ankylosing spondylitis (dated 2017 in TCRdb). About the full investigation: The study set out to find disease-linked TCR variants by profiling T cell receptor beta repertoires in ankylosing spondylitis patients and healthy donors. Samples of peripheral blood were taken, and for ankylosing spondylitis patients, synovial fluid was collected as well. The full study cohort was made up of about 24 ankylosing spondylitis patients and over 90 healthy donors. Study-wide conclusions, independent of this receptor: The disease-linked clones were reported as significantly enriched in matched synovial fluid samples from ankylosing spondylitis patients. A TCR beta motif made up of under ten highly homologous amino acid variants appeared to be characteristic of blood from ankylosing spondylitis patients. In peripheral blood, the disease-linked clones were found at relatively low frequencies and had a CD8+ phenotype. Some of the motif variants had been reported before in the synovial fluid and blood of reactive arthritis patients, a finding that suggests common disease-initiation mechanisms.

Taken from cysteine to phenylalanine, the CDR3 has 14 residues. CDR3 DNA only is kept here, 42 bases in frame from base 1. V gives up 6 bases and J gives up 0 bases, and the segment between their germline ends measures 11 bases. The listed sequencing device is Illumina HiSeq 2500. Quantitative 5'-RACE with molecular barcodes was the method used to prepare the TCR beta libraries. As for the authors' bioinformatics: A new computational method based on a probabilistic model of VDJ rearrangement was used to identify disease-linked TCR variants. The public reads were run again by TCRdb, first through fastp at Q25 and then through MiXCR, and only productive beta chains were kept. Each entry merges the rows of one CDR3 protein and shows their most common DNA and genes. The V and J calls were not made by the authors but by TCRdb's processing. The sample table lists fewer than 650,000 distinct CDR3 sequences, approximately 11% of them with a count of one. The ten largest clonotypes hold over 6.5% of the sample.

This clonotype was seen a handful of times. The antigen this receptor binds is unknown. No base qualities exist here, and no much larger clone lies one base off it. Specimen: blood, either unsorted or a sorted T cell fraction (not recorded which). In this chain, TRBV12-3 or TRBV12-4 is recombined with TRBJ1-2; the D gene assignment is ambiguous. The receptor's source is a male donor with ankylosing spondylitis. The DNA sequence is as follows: TGTGCCAGCAGCCATGGACTGGCTAACTATGGCTACACCTTC. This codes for CASSHGLANYGYTF.